Described below is a single T cell receptor (beta chain) sequence and its context. Its specificity is unknown. The sample comes from a study of cytomegalovirus exposure and HLA in healthy donors. General observations from the study: There were 150 to 200 TCR beta chains listed as cytomegalovirus-associated.

V was trimmed by 6 bases and J by 4 bases, leaving 12 bases between them. Germline V lookup: CDR1 ENHRY, CDR2 SYGVKD. The CDR3 has 13 amino acids. The donors were members of the validation cohort comprising over 100 subjects, separate from the approximately 670-subject first cohort. Sequenced by immunoSEQ multiplex PCR; TCRdb stores in-frame clones only, minus some. The sample consists of 110,000 to 150,000 clones, roughly 92% of them appearing once. V and J are TRBV10-3 and TRBJ1-2; D unresolved. Source material: PBMCs. The TCR sequence derives from a man in his late teens or twenties in good health and CMV-seronegative. The CDR3 is CAIRVGLIYGYTF. CDR3 DNA sequence: TGTGCCATCAGAGTCGGACTGATCTATGGCTACACCTTC.